What follows is one T cell receptor beta chain and its context. The sample is drawn from a study of ipilimumab plus nivolumab after autologous stem cell transplantation. Study summary: Both relapsed and primary refractory DLBCL were included.

Sequencing used immunoSEQ multiplex PCR; TCRdb keeps in-frame clones, though not all of them. This table holds roughly 15,000 clones, more than 65% found once. The sequence came from a male donor with diffuse large B-cell lymphoma. The source was PBMCs, collected in a trial of ipilimumab plus nivolumab as post-transplant consolidation.

CDR3 sequence (DNA): TGTGCCTGGAGCGCCGGGATAGGGGATGAAAAACTGTTTTTT. Encoded protein: CAWSAGIGDEKLFF. The chain carries TRBV30 and TRBJ1-4; D is perhaps TRBD1 (5 bases). V lost 3 bases, J lost 6 bases, and 14 bases lay in between. The CDR3 runs to 14 residues. CDR1 is GTSNPN and CDR2 is SVGIG in the germline V gene (reference sequence). The entire variable domain, with the rest obtained from reference TRBV30 and TRBJ1-4, is as follows: SQTIHQWPATLVQPVGSPLSLECTVEGTSNPNLYWYRQAAGRGLQLLFYSVGIGQISSEVPQNLSASRPQDRQFILSSKKLLLSDSGFYLCAWSAGIGDEKLFFGSGTQLSVL.